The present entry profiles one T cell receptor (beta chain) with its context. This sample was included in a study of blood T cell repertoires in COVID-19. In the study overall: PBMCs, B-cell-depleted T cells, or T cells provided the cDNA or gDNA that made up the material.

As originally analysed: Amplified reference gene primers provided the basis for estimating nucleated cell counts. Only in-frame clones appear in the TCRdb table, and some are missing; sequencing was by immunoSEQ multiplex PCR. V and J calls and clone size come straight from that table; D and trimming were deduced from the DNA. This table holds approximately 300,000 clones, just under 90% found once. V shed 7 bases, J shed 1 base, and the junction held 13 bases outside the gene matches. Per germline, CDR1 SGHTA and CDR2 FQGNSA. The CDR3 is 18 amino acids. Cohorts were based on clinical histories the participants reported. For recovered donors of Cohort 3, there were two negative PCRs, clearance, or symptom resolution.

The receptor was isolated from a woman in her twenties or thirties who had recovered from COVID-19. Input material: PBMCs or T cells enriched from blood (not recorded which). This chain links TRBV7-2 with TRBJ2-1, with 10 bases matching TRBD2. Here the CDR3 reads CASTTVLAGDVSYNEQFF. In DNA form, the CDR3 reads TGTGCCAGCACCACGGTCCTAGCGGGAGATGTGTCCTACAATGAGCAGTTCTTC.